The 23 T cell receptor beta chains presented below share a single source sample, sequenced in a study of regulatory dendritic cells for organ transplantation (dated by TCRdb to 2016 to 2017). Libraries were prepared through the immunoSEQ multiplex PCR assay. TCRdb took over this immuneACCESS table, retaining in-frame rearrangements with V and J assigned. Such tables are incomplete; in checked studies, under half of the missing clones stem from an unresolved V gene, and the remainder is unexplained. A total of fewer than 8,500 clones appear in this sample, approximately 67% of them only once. Of the sample, about 4% is held by the ten largest clones. Sorted T cell subsets were CFSE-labeled and co-cultured for around five days with allogeneic regulatory or mature dendritic cells at a 1:10 DC:T ratio. No antigen has been assigned to these receptors. Sequencing was carried out using memory CD4+ T cells from blood cultured with dendritic cells. Explained via the paper, the cell subset or site label denotes: CD45RO+ memory T cells. All receptors derive from a human donor in good health.

The chain has TRBV7-2 and TRBJ1-1, with 8 bases lining up with TRBD1. The junction had 10 bases not matched to a gene; V was cut back by 2 bases and J by 8 bases. The CDR3 has 15 residues. Germline V gives CDR1 SGHTA, CDR2 FQGNSA. The CDR3 loop is CASSLSTGARLEAFF. Here the CDR3 DNA reads TGTGCCAGCAGCTTATCGACAGGGGCGAGACTCGAAGCTTTCTTT.

The V call is TRBV2, the J call TRBJ1-6; TRBD1 agrees at 7 bases. The CDR3 consists of 15 residues. Germline CDR1 reads SNHLY; CDR2 reads FYNNEI. The V segment lost 5 bases and the J segment 6 bases; nucleotides outside the gene matches: 7. CDR3 DNA sequence: TGTGCCAGCAGTTGGGACAGCCCCTCTAATTCACCCCTCCACTTT. Protein sequence: CASSWDSPSNSPLHF.

The V and J genes are TRBV15 and TRBJ1-5, with D possibly TRBD1 on 6 matching bases. This CDR3 contains 18 residues. Per the germline V gene, CDR1 is LNHNV and CDR2 is YYDKDF (reference sequence). Trimming pared 5 bases from V and 6 bases from J, leaving 26 bases between. The CDR3 loop is CATSEGGGFPLPSQPQHF. DNA of the CDR3: TGTGCCACCAGCGAAGGGGGGGGGTTTCCCTTGCCGAGTCAGCCCCAGCATTTT.

This clone was seen more than once but under ten times. V and J are TRBV7-8 and TRBJ1-3; 8 bases map to TRBD1. Trimming at V came to 1 base and at J to 3 bases, leaving 5 bases not matched to a gene. The CDR3 sequence is 16 residues long. CDR1 SGHVS and CDR2 FQNEAQ come from the germline V gene. CDR3 sequence: CASSLVRGRSGNTIYF. The CDR3 DNA reads as TGTGCCAGCAGCTTAGTCAGGGGGCGAAGTGGAAACACCATATATTTT. Full variable domain (rest looked up from reference TRBV7-8 and TRBJ1-3): GAGVSQSPRYKVAKRGQDVALRCDPISGHVSLFWYQQALGQGPEFLTYFQNEAQLDKSGLPSDRFFAERPEGSVSTLKIQRTQQEDSAVYLCASSLVRGRSGNTIYFGEGSWLTVV.

V gene TRBV6-5 combines with J gene TRBJ1-3, with 8 bases that match TRBD1. Germline CDR1 and CDR2: MNHEY and SVGAGI. J lost 7 bases, V lost 0 bases, and 5 bases had no gene match. The CDR3 covers 15 residues. CDR3 sequence (DNA): TGTGCCAGCAGTTACTCTCGGACAGGGAGTAACACCATATATTTT. Amino acids: CASSYSRTGSNTIYF.

This chain connects TRBV5-4 to TRBJ1-6; D may be TRBD1 (5 bases). The CDR3 is 14 amino acids. CDR1 and CDR2 (germline): SGHNT, YYREEE (reference sequence). Trimming stripped 5 bases from V and 9 bases from J, with 15 bases between. The CDR3 nucleotides are TGTGCCAGCAGGTGGGGAGGGGACTCTTCACCCCTCCACTTT. As protein: CASRWGGDSSPLHF. Full variable domain (outside the CDR3, taken from reference TRBV5-4 and TRBJ1-6): ETGVTQSPTHLIKTRGQQVTLRCSSQSGHNTVSWYQQALGQGPQFIFQYYREEENGRGNFPPRFSGLQFPNYSSELNVNALELDDSALYLCASRWGGDSSPLHFGNGTRLTVT.

This clone was seen a handful of times. The chain has TRBV2 and TRBJ2-7; 9 nucleotides match TRBD1. Germline V gives CDR1 SNHLY, CDR2 FYNNEI. V lost 3 bases to trimming and J lost 4 bases; unmatched junction nucleotides: 4. The CDR3 spans 14 residues. In DNA form, the CDR3 reads TGTGCCAGCAGTGACGACAGGGGGAGATACGAGCAGTACTTC. The encoded protein is CASSDDRGRYEQYF.

This clone showed up just a few times. V usage is TRBV11-2 and J usage is TRBJ1-3, with TRBD1 matching over 9 bases. This CDR3 is built from 14 residues. The ends lost 4 bases at V and 8 bases at J; junction bases unmatched: 6. Germline lookup yields CDR1 SGHAT and CDR2 FQNNGV. CDR3 nucleotide sequence: TGTGCCAGCAGCTCGCCGGGACAGGGAGACACCATATATTTT. It codes for CASSSPGQGDTIYF.

The J gene is TRBJ2-7, the V gene TRBV18; TRBD1 aligns across 9 bases. CDR1 and CDR2 (germline): KGHSH, LQKENI. This CDR3 spans 15 amino acids. J was trimmed by 2 bases and V by 5 bases; bases with no gene match: 7. In DNA, the CDR3 is TGTGCCAGCTCATCCCCTCGACAGGGGGCCTACGAGCAGTACTTC. Protein: CASSSPRQGAYEQYF. Full variable domain (outside the CDR3, taken from reference TRBV18 and TRBJ2-7): NAGVMQNPRHLVRRRGQEARLRCSPMKGHSHVYWYRQLPEEGLKFMVYLQKENIIDESGMPKERFSAEFPKEGPSILRIQQVVRGDSAAYFCASSSPRQGAYEQYFGPGTRLTVT.

V and J are TRBV4-1 and TRBJ1-6; possible D gene TRBD1, 6 bases. V was pared by 2 bases and J by 7 bases, with 9 bases between. There are 14 residues in the CDR3. The V gene's germline CDR1 is MGHRA and CDR2 YSYEKL. The CDR3 spells CASSQQGRNSPLHF. As DNA, the CDR3 is TGCGCCAGCAGCCAACAGGGGAGAAATTCACCCCTCCACTTT.

The chain uses TRBV29-1 and TRBJ1-1, with 7 bases lining up with TRBD1. After removal of 4 bases from V and 1 base from J, the junction contained 6 bases not matched to a gene. There are 14 residues in the CDR3. CDR1 and CDR2 (germline): SQVTM, ANQGSEA. CDR3 DNA: TGCAGCGTTGCCCCGGGACAGTCGAACACTGAAGCTTTCTTT. Its protein is CSVAPGQSNTEAFF.

The chain recombines TRBV7-9 with TRBJ2-1, with a weak D call TRBD2 (5 bases). V lost 5 bases and J lost 13, with 12 bases in between. Germline CDR1 is SEHNR and CDR2 is FQNEAQ (reference sequence). CDR3 length: 11 amino acids. DNA of the CDR3: TGTGCCAGCAGCCCTAGCAGCGTTCAGTTCTTC. This encodes CASSPSSVQFF.

The CDR3 reads CASSYSTQGVGEQYF. The DNA of the CDR3 is TGTGCCAGCAGTTACTCGACCCAGGGGGTGGGGGAGCAGTACTTC. The chain combines TRBV6-5 with TRBJ2-7; 7 nucleotides agree with TRBD1. The CDR3 has 15 residues. J gave up 7 bases and V 0 bases, and 9 bases lay outside the gene matches. Germline V gene sequence: CDR1 MNHEY, CDR2 SVGAGI.

This chain connects TRBV6-6 to TRBJ2-5; a possible D gene is TRBD1 (5 bases). Germline V gene sequence: CDR1 MNHNY, CDR2 SVGAGI (reference sequence). V dropped 2 bases and J dropped 0 bases, with 10 bases sitting between them. There are 15 residues in the CDR3. Here the CDR3 reads CASSYSPTDQETQYF. The CDR3 DNA sequence: TGTGCCAGCAGTTACAGCCCGACAGACCAAGAGACCCAGTACTTC.

The rearrangement joins TRBV6-5 to TRBJ2-5; 7 bases line up with TRBD1. J lost 5 bases, V lost 2 bases, and 8 bases had no gene match. This CDR3 has 15 residues. In germline, CDR1 is MNHEY, CDR2 SVGAGI. CDR3 region: CASSYGRGRVETQYF. DNA for the CDR3: TGTGCCAGCAGTTACGGTAGGGGGCGCGTGGAGACCCAGTACTTC.

This clone was observed a handful of times. The chain links TRBV7-9 to TRBJ1-6, with TRBD1 matching 10 bases. The CDR3 covers 13 residues. Germline trimming cut 6 bases from V and 10 bases from J; bases unmatched to any gene: 3. Germline-derived CDR1 and CDR2 are SEHNR and FQNEAQ (reference sequence). This CDR3 is CASSQTGGSPLHF. In nucleotides, the CDR3 is TGTGCCAGCAGTCAGACAGGGGGCTCACCCCTCCACTTT.

J is TRBJ1-4 and V is TRBV2; D perhaps matches TRBD1 (5 bases). CDR1 is SNHLY and CDR2 is FYNNEI in the germline V gene. Trimming pared 2 bases from V and 2 bases from J, leaving 15 bases between. The CDR3 loop spans 17 amino acids. The CDR3 reads CASSERGRYSTNEKLFF. CDR3 DNA sequence: TGTGCCAGCAGTGAAAGGGGCCGGTACTCGACTAATGAAAAACTGTTTTTT.

This clone showed up just a few times. This rearrangement joins TRBV18 to TRBJ1-2; 8 positions agree with TRBD1. The V gene's germline CDR1 is KGHSH and CDR2 LQKENI. Losses at the gene ends were 5 bases for V and 8 bases for J; bases not matched to a gene: 10. This CDR3 has 14 residues. The chain's CDR3 is CASSTDPQGVGYTF. In DNA, the CDR3 is TGTGCCAGCTCAACTGACCCACAGGGGGTCGGCTACACCTTC. The complete variable domain, with remaining parts taken from reference TRBV18 and TRBJ1-2, reads NAGVMQNPRHLVRRRGQEARLRCSPMKGHSHVYWYRQLPEEGLKFMVYLQKENIIDESGMPKERFSAEFPKEGPSILRIQQVVRGDSAAYFCASSTDPQGVGYTFGSGTRLTVV.

V and J are TRBV13 and TRBJ2-1, with 9 bases identical to TRBD2. With V trimmed by 2 bases and J by 4 bases, 6 bases remained unmatched. Germline CDR1 PRHDT, CDR2 FYEKMQ (reference sequence). CDR3 length: 16 amino acids. In DNA form, the CDR3 reads TGTGCCAGCAGCTTATACGGCGGGGGGGCTTACAATGAGCAGTTCTTC. Its translation is CASSLYGGGAYNEQFF.

The V call is TRBV4-1, the J call TRBJ2-3; 10 positions agree with TRBD1. CDR3 length equals 15 residues. CDR1 is MGHRA, CDR2 YSYEKL, per germline. V was clipped by 4 bases and J by 4 bases; unmatched bases: 5. CDR3 region: CASSRGQGEADTQYF. The CDR3 DNA sequence: TGCGCCAGCAGCCGAGGACAGGGGGAGGCAGATACGCAGTATTTT.

The J gene is TRBJ2-3, the V gene TRBV7-9; TRBD1 might be the D (5 bases). Germline V lookup: CDR1 SEHNR, CDR2 FQNEAQ (reference sequence). The ends were cut back, 2 bases at V and 1 base at J, with 13 bases in the middle. The CDR3 has 16 residues. CDR3 in amino acids: CASSLTGGRRTDTQYF. CDR3 bases: TGTGCCAGCAGCTTAACAGGCGGCCGACGCACAGATACGCAGTATTTT. The whole variable domain, remainder taken from reference TRBV7-9 and TRBJ2-3, is DTGVSQNPRHKITKRGQNVTFRCDPISEHNRLYWYRQTLGQGPEFLTYFQNEAQLEKSRLLSDRFSAERPKGSFSTLEIQRTEQGDSAMYLCASSLTGGRRTDTQYFGPGTRLTVL.

Concerning this clone: One junction end does not reproduce the germline sequence, and a read error may be involved. The sample carries other DNA sequences with the same CDR3. The chain is built from TRBV7-9 and TRBJ1-6; D uncertain. Germline V gene data show CDR1 as SEHNR and CDR2 as FQNEAQ (reference sequence). The CDR3 length is 14 residues. CDR3 region: CASTQGGYNSPLHF. The CDR3 bases are TGTGCTAGCACCCAAGGCGGCTATAATTCACCCCTCCACTTT.

The rearrangement uses TRBV19 and TRBJ1-1; D possibly corresponds to TRBD1 (6 bases). The germline gives CDR1 LNHDA, CDR2 SQIVND (reference sequence). The CDR3 extends over 15 amino acids. Trimming stripped 3 bases from V and 6 bases from J, with 17 bases between. The CDR3 DNA sequence: TGTGCCAGTAGTATTGGGGGGGCGAGGGCTCCTGAAGCTTTCTTT. Translating it yields CASSIGGARAPEAFF.